This paragraph covers one T cell receptor beta chain sequence. Its matching antigen is unknown. Germline V gene data show CDR1 as KGHSH and CDR2 as LQKENI. The CDR3 sequence is 14 residues long. With 5 bases removed from V and 0 bases from J, the gap between germline ends came to 10 bases. This entry is derived from a study of T cells in localized non-small cell lung cancer. Sequencing was performed with immunoSEQ multiplex PCR; in TCRdb, only in-frame clones are kept and a portion is missing. The profile shows 20,000 to 30,000 clones, roughly nine tenths of them singletons. Overall study findings and caveats: The study linked higher blood T cell density to longer overall survival. Heterogeneity remains possible, as sequencing covered one tumor region only. Uninvolved adjacent lung had higher T cell clonality than tumor and all other tissues.

This sequence was found in a female donor older than 55 with stage II squamous cell lung carcinoma. The sequencing used peripheral blood, collected before any cancer treatment. The V call is TRBV18, the J call TRBJ1-1; D perhaps matches TRBD1 (6 bases). The CDR3 DNA reads TGTGCCAGCTCATTACAGGGAGTGAACACTGAAGCTTTCTTT. It encodes CASSLQGVNTEAFF.